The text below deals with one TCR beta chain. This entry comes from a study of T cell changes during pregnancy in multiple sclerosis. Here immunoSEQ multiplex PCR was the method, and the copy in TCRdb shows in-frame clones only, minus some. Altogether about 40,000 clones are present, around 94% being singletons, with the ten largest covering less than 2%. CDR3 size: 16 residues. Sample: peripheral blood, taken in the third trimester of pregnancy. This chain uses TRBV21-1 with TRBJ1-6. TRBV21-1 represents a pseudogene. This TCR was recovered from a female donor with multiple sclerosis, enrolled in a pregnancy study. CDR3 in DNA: TGTGCCAGCAGCAAAGGAGCGAGCTCCTATAATTCACCCCTCCACTTT. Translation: CASSKGASSYNSPLHF.